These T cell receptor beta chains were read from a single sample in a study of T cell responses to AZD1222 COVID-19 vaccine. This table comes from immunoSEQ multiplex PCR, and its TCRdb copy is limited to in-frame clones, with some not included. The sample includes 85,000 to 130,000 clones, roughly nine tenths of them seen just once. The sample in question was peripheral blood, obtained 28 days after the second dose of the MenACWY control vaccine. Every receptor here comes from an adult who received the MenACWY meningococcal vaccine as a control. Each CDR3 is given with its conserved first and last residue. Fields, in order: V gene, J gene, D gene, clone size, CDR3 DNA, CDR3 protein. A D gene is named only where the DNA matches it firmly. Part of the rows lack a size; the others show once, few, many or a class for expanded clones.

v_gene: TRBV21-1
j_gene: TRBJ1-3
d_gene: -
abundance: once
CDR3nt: TGTGCCACCTCCGGGACTACTGAAAACACCATATATTTT
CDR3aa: CATSGTTENTIYF

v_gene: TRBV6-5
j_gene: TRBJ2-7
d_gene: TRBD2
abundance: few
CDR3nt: TGTGCCAGCAGTACTCGGGGGGGCCCTACCTACGAGCAGTACTTC
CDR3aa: CASSTRGGPTYEQYF

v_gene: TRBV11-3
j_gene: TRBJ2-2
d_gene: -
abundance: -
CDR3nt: TGTGCCAGCAGCCTTAACACCGGGGAGCTGTTTTTT
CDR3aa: CASSLNTGELFF

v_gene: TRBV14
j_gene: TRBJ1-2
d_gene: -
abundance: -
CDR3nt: TGTGCCAGCAGCCAAGATTGGTGGGGTTTGATTGGCTACACCTTC
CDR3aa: CASSQDWWGLIGYTF

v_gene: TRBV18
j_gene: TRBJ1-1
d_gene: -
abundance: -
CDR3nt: TGTGCCAGCTCACCACTGGGTATCTCAGGGGAACGAGTAGGAGCTTTCTTT
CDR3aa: CASSPLGISGERVGAFF

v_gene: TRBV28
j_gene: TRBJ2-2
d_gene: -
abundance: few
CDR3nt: TGTGCCAGCAGTTGGGGGGATTTTTACGGGACAAGGAACACCGGGGAGCTGTTTTTT
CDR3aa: CASSWGDFYGTRNTGELFF

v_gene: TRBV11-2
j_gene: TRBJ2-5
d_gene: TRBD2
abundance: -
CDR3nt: TGTGCCAGCAGCTCGCGGGGAGCGGGGGACCAAGAGACCCAGTACTTC
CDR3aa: CASSSRGAGDQETQYF

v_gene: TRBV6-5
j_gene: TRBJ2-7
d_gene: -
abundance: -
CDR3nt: TGTGCCAGCAAACCCCTGGACTCTATTACCTACGAGCAGTACTTC
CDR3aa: CASKPLDSITYEQYF

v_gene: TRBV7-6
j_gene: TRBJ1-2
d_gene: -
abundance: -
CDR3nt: TGTGCCAGCAGTTCAGGGGCCCTCTATGGCTACACCTTC
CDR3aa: CASSSGALYGYTF

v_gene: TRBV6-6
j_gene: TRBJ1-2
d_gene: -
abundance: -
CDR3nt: TGTGCCACGGCTGGACAGTTTATCTATGGCTACACCTTC
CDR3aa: CATAGQFIYGYTF

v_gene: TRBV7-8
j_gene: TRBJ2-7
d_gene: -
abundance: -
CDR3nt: TGTGCCAGCAGCCCTTCCAGGGGGGACACCTACGAGCAGTACTTC
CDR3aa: CASSPSRGDTYEQYF

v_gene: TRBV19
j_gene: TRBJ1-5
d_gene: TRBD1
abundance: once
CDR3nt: TGTGCCAGTAGTAGGGACAGGGAACGGCCCAATCAGCCCCAGCATTTT
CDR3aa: CASSRDRERPNQPQHF

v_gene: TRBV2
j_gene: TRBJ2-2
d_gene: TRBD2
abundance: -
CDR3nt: TGTGCCAGCATCACTAGCGGGAGGGGCACCGGGGAGCTGTTTTTT
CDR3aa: CASITSGRGTGELFF

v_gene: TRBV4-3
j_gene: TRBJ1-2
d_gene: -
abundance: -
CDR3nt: TGCGCCAGCAGCCAGACAGGCGACGGCTACACCTTC
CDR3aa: CASSQTGDGYTF

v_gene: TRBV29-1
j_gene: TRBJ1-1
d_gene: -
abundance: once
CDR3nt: TGCAGCGTTCGGTCGAACACTGAAGCTTTCTTT
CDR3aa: CSVRSNTEAFF

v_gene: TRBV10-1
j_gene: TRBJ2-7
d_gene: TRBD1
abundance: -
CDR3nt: TGCGCCAGTTCCCCGGGACAGGGGTACTACGAGCAGTACTTC
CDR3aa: CASSPGQGYYEQYF

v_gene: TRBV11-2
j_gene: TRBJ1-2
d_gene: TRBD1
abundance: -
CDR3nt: TGTGCCAGCAGCTTAGTCGGACAGGGTCGAAACACCTTC
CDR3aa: CASSLVGQGRNTF

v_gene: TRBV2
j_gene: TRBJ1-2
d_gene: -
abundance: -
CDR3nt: TGTGCCAGCGCCCTCGGCAACCCAGCCTATGGCTACACCTTC
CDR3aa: CASALGNPAYGYTF

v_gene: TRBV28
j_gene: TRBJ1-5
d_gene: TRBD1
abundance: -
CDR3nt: TGTGCCAGCAGTCCAGCAGGGGGCCAACTTAATAGGCAGCCCCAGCATTTT
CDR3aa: CASSPAGGQLNRQPQHF

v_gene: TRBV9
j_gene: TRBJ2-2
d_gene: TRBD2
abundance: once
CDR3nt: TGTGCCAGCAGCGAGGGGCAGCGGGGGGCGAACACCGGGGAGCTGTTTTTT
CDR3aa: CASSEGQRGANTGELFF

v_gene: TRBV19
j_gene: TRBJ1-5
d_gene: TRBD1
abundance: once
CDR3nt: TGTGCCAGTAGTATAGCCCTCAGGACAGGGGGCGAGCCCCAGCATTTT
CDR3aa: CASSIALRTGGEPQHF

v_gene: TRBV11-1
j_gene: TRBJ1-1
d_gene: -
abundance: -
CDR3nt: TGTGCCAGCAGCTTAGCCAGATCCGGGACGATGAACACTGAAGCTTTCTTT
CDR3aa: CASSLARSGTMNTEAFF

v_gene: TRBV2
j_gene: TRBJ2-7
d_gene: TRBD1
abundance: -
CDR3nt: TGTGCCAGCACACTAGAACCGGGACAGGGGGGCGAGCAGTACTTC
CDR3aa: CASTLEPGQGGEQYF

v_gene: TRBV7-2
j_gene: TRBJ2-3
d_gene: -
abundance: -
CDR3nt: TGTGCCAGCAGCTTAGCGTCAAGAGATACGCAGTATTTT
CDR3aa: CASSLASRDTQYF

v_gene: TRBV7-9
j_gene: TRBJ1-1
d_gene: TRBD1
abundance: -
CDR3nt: TGTGCCAGCAGGCGGACAGGGCAAGGGGACACTGAAGCTTTCTTT
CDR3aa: CASRRTGQGDTEAFF

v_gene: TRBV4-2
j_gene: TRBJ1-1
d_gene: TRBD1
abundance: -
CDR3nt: TGTGCCAGCAGCCAACCGACAGGGCCGCACACTGAAGCTTTCTTT
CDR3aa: CASSQPTGPHTEAFF

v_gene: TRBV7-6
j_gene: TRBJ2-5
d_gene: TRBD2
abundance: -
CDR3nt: TGTGCCAGCAGCTTAGCGGCTAGCGGGGGGGCCGTCCAAGAGACCCAGTACTTC
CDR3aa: CASSLAASGGAVQETQYF

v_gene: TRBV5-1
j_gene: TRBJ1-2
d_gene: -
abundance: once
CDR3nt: TGCGCCAGCAGCCTAAATAGACAGGACTATGGCTACACCTTC
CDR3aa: CASSLNRQDYGYTF

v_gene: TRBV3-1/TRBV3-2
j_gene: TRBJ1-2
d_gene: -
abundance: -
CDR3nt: TGTGCCAGCAGCAGGGGATCGGGACTATACCGCTACACCTTC
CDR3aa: CASSRGSGLYRYTF

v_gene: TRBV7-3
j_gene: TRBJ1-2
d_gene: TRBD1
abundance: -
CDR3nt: TGTGCCAGCAGCCCTACCGGGACAGGGAGCTATGGCTACACCTTC
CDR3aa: CASSPTGTGSYGYTF

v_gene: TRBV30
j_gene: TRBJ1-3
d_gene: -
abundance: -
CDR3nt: TGTGCCTGGAGTAAATCACAGAGCCCAAGCTCTGGAAACACCATATATTTT
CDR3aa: CAWSKSQSPSSGNTIYF